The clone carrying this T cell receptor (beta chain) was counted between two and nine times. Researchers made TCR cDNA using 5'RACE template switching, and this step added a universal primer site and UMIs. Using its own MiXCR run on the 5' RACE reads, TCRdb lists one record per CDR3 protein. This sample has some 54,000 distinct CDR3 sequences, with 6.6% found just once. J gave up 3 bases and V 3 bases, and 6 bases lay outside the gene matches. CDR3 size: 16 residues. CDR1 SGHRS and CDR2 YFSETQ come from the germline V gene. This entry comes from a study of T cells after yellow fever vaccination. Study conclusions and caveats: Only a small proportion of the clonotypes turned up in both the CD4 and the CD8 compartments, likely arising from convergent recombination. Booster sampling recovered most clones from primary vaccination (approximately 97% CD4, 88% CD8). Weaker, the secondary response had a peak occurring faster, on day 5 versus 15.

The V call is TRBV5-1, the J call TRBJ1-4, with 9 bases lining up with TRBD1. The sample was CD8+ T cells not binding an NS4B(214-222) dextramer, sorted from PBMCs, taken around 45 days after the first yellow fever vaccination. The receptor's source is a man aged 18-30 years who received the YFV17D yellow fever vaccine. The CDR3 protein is CASSYTGGSANEKLFF. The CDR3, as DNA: TGCGCCAGCAGCTATACAGGGGGCTCAGCTAATGAAAAACTGTTTTTT.